These 10 T cell receptor beta chains originate from one sample sequenced in a study of CXCR3-negative and CXCR3-positive naive CD8 T cells. cDNA libraries for TRB were generated by 5' RACE incorporating UMI labels. TCRdb processed the 5' RACE reads again and assigns one entry to each CDR3 protein, with no DNA. Here the sample table reports around 50,000 distinct CDR3 sequences. Specimen: memory CD8+ T cells from blood. These receptors were collected from a human donor in good health. Some clones in this sample may be carry-over from other donors' samples.

The chain is built from TRBV12-3 or TRBV12-4 and TRBJ2-1. There are 15 residues in the CDR3. The CDR3: CASSLAGDYYNEQFF.

This chain links TRBV28 with TRBJ2-1; no DNA is available, so the TRBD2 call from TCRdb remains unchecked. CDR1 and CDR2 from the germline V gene are MDHEN and SYDVKM. The CDR3 extends over 15 amino acids. CDR3 protein: CASSFSSGGVNEQFF.

The chain employs TRBV29-1 and TRBJ2-2. Looked up from germline, CDR1 is SQVTM and CDR2 is ANQGSEA. The CDR3 covers 11 residues. CDR3 in amino acids: CSVKGTGELFF.

The chain couples TRBV10-2 to TRBJ2-3. CDR3 size: 13 residues. The V gene's germline CDR1 is WSHSY and CDR2 SAAADI. CDR3 residues: CASSFGFTDTQYF.

CDR3 sequence reads: CASSLGPGQGRMNTEAFF. The genes are TRBV11-2 and TRBJ1-1; the D call of TRBD1 rests on TCRdb alone, since no DNA is present to check it. The CDR3 extends over 18 amino acids. CDR1 and CDR2 (germline): SGHAT, FQNNGV.

J is TRBJ1-2 and V is TRBV9; TCRdb's assignment of TRBD1 cannot be checked, as there is no DNA. The CDR3 length is 13 residues. The germline V gene encodes CDR1 SGDLS and CDR2 YYNGEE. The CDR3 sequence: CASSAGRDYGYTF.

The chain combines TRBV29-1 with TRBJ1-2. The germline CDR1 and CDR2 sequences are SQVTM and ANQGSEA. CDR3 length: 13 amino acids. CDR3 sequence reads: CSVPSVEDYGYTF.

The V gene is TRBV7-3, the J gene TRBJ2-7; TCRdb's assignment of TRBD2 cannot be checked, as there is no DNA. The CDR3 consists of 15 residues. Germline V gives CDR1 SGHTA, CDR2 FQGTGA. The CDR3 protein is CASSLFAGGPEEQYF. The full variable domain, completed using reference TRBV7-3 and TRBJ2-7, is GAGVSQTPSNKVTEKGKYVELRCDPISGHTALYWYRQSLGQGPEFLIYFQGTGAADDSGLPNDRFFAVRPEGSVSTLKIQRTERGDSAVYLCASSLFAGGPEEQYFGPGTRLTVT.

The chain has TRBV4-3 and TRBJ2-7; the TCRdb call, TRBD2, lacks DNA for checking. From germline, CDR1 is LGHNA and CDR2 YSLEER. This CDR3 is 15 amino acids long. The CDR3 reads CASSHQTGPAGEQYF.

The rearrangement uses TRBV29-1 and TRBJ2-1; as DNA is missing, the TRBD2 call by TCRdb cannot be tested. The CDR3 extends over 14 amino acids. Germline CDR1 SQVTM, CDR2 ANQGSEA. The CDR3 reads CSVAGLAGYNEQFF.